The 32 T cell receptor beta chains given below trace back to one sample, sequenced in a study of T-cell reconstitution after alpha-beta-depleted transplantation in children. Preparation of the TCRbeta library was carried out with unique molecular identifiers. A single record per CDR3 protein comes from TCRdb applying MiXCR to the PCR reads. The sample lists about 900,000 distinct CDR3 sequences, around 30% occurring once. Source: PBMCs, mostly from graft donor cells, taken 360 days after TCRalphabeta/CD19-depleted stem cell transplant. The source of these receptors is a boy under two years old who had a stem cell transplant for SCID, so the T cells may come from the graft donor.

CDR3 bases: TGTGCCAGCAGTCCCAGTAGGGCCTACGAGCAGTACTTC. Translated, it gives CASSPSRAYEQYF. This chain uses TRBV6-1 with TRBJ2-7, with D uncertain. CDR3 size: 13 residues. The germline V gene has CDR1 MNHNS and CDR2 SASEGT. The germline V and J ends were trimmed by 5 bases and 2 bases, with 10 bases remaining between them.

The table lists this clonotype with a few counts. V and J are TRBV20-1 and TRBJ1-2; maybe TRBD1 (6 bases). CDR1 and CDR2 from the germline V gene are DFQATT and SNEGSKA (reference sequence). The V gene lost 6 bases and the J gene lost 8 bases, with 16 bases spanning the gap. This CDR3 is 12 amino acids long. CDR3 amino acids: CSAPGGLGGYTF. The CDR3 region has the DNA TGCAGTGCGCCTGGGGGGCTGGGGGGCTACACCTTC.

The chain couples TRBV28 to TRBJ2-2; D ambiguous. The V end was cut by 5 bases, the J end by 4 bases, with 14 bases between. The CDR3 runs 15 residues. CDR1 and CDR2 (germline): MDHEN, SYDVKM. CDR3 amino acids: CASSIPGLGTGELFF. The CDR3 DNA follows: TGTGCCAGCAGTATCCCCGGGCTCGGCACCGGGGAGCTGTTTTTT.

This clonotype came up a few times. The chain uses TRBV2 and TRBJ1-1; D is unresolved. The V gene lost 9 bases and the J gene lost 2 bases, with 13 bases spanning the gap. The CDR3 totals 13 residues. In germline, CDR1 is SNHLY, CDR2 FYNNEI. As DNA, the CDR3 is TGTGCCAGGCGACTAGGGAGAAACACTGAAGCTTTCTTT. Protein sequence: CARRLGRNTEAFF.

V gene TRBV29-1 combines with J gene TRBJ2-7, with unresolved D. Germline-derived CDR1 and CDR2 are SQVTM and ANQGSEA. Trimming took 4 bases from V and 3 from J, leaving 7 bases between them. The CDR3 spans 11 residues. CDR3 sequence: CSVADHYEQYF. The CDR3 bases are TGCAGCGTTGCGGACCACTACGAGCAGTACTTC.

A few counts support this clonotype. The chain carries TRBV5-1 and TRBJ2-2, with 10 bases aligning to TRBD2. Germline V lookup: CDR1 SGHRS, CDR2 YFSETQ. CDR3 length equals 17 residues. Trimming at V came to 0 bases and at J to 4 bases, leaving 6 bases not matched to a gene. In DNA form, the CDR3 reads TGCGCCAGCAGCTTGGCCGGGACTAGCGTTAGCACCGGGGAGCTGTTTTTT. This gives the protein CASSLAGTSVSTGELFF. The variable domain in full, with the rest retrieved from reference TRBV5-1 and TRBJ2-2, is KAGVTQTPRYLIKTRGQQVTLSCSPISGHRSVSWYQQTPGQGLQFLFEYFSETQRNKGNFPGRFSGRQFSNSRSEMNVSTLELGDSALYLCASSLAGTSVSTGELFFGEGSRLTVL.

The sample holds one count of this clonotype. The genes are TRBV10-3 and TRBJ2-5, with a possible D match to TRBD2 (6 bases). The V gene lost 3 bases and the J gene lost 2 bases, with 16 bases spanning the gap. Germline V gene sequence: CDR1 ENHRY, CDR2 SYGVKD. The length of the CDR3 is 16 residues. For the CDR3, the DNA is TGTGCCATCAGTGAAGGCGGGGCGGCCCTACAAGAGACCCAGTACTTC. Residues: CAISEGGAALQETQYF.

This clonotype was detected a few times. The chain couples TRBV27 to TRBJ1-1; D is undetermined. The germline CDR1 and CDR2 sequences are MNHEY and SMNVEV (reference sequence). The CDR3 runs to 14 residues. V gave up 2 bases and J gave up 4 bases, with 11 bases separating them. This CDR3 reads CASSLRYPVTEAFF. The CDR3 DNA is TGTGCCAGCAGTTTAAGGTACCCGGTCACTGAAGCTTTCTTT.

This clonotype was found many times. The rearrangement uses TRBV5-1 and TRBJ2-5; TRBD1 aligns across 9 bases. CDR3 length: 14 residues. V shed 3 bases, J shed 3 bases, and the junction held 3 bases outside the gene matches. CDR1 is SGHRS, CDR2 YFSETQ, per germline. The CDR3 sequence is CASSSRTGEETQYF. The CDR3 nucleotides are TGCGCCAGCAGCTCCCGGACAGGGGAAGAGACCCAGTACTTC.

CDR3 sequence: CASSLEDSGWRLYNEQFF. For the CDR3, the DNA is TGTGCCAGCAGCTTAGAGGACAGCGGGTGGAGACTCTACAATGAGCAGTTCTTC. The gene calls are TRBV7-6 and TRBJ2-1; either TRBD1 or TRBD2 may fit D (6 bases each). Trimming cost V 1 base and J 3 bases, with 19 bases left between them. Germline V gene lookup returns CDR1 SGHVS and CDR2 FNYEAQ. CDR3 length equals 18 residues.

This clonotype was seen only a few times. This chain uses TRBV2 with TRBJ1-1; D might be TRBD1 (6 bases). The V gene lost 7 bases and the J gene lost 8 bases, with 26 bases spanning the gap. Germline V CDR1 and CDR2: SNHLY, FYNNEI. The CDR3 covers 16 residues. CDR3 bases: TGTGCCAGCAAAGACCCATCGACAGGCCGGAGGAGGGAAGCTTTCTTT. It yields the protein CASKDPSTGRRREAFF.

This clonotype was counted a few times. V usage is TRBV7-8 and J usage is TRBJ1-5; a weak D match, TRBD1 (6 bases). Germline CDR1 and CDR2: SGHVS and FQNEAQ. The CDR3 is made up of 16 amino acids. V was shortened by 3 bases and J by 4 bases, with 16 bases between the two germline ends. The CDR3 loop reads CASSLQTGRANQPQHF. In nucleotides, the CDR3 is TGTGCCAGCAGCTTGCAAACAGGGAGAGCGAATCAGCCCCAGCATTTT. Full variable domain (missing parts from reference TRBV7-8 and TRBJ1-5): GAGVSQSPRYKVAKRGQDVALRCDPISGHVSLFWYQQALGQGPEFLTYFQNEAQLDKSGLPSDRFFAERPEGSVSTLKIQRTQQEDSAVYLCASSLQTGRANQPQHFGDGTRLSIL.

J is TRBJ2-2 and V is TRBV6-1; 10 bases map to TRBD2. Unmatched junction bases numbered 8, after V lost 5 bases and J lost 5 bases. This CDR3 has 16 amino acids. CDR1 and CDR2 from the germline V gene are MNHNS and SASEGT. This CDR3 is CASSQGGLAWTGELFF. As DNA, the CDR3 is TGTGCCAGCAGTCAGGGGGGACTAGCGTGGACCGGGGAGCTGTTTTTT.

This clonotype came up a few times. The chain employs TRBV12-3 or TRBV12-4 and TRBJ1-4; D perhaps matches TRBD1 (5 bases). This CDR3 region has 13 residues. The V end lost 6 bases, the J end lost 8 bases, and 13 bases lay between the germline ends. Here the CDR3 reads CASSIGTGEKLFF. The CDR3 DNA is TGTGCCAGCAGCATAGGGACCGGGGAAAAACTGTTTTTT.

The chain joins TRBV3-1 to TRBJ2-7, with 11 bases that match TRBD1. V lost 4 bases, J lost 3 bases, and 2 bases stayed unmatched. Looked up from germline, CDR1 is LGHDT and CDR2 is YNNKEL (reference sequence). The CDR3 loop spans 14 amino acids. This CDR3 is CASSRTGGHYEQYF. CDR3 nucleotides: TGTGCCAGCAGCCGGACAGGGGGCCACTACGAGCAGTACTTC.

This rearrangement joins TRBV5-1 to TRBJ2-5; TRBD1 agrees at 11 bases. Trimming took 4 bases from V and 1 from J; bases not matched to a gene: 3. The CDR3 totals 15 residues. Germline-derived CDR1 and CDR2 are SGHRS and YFSETQ. CDR3 DNA: TGCGCCAGCAGCATCGGGACAGGGGGCCAAGAGACCCAGTACTTC. Translation: CASSIGTGGQETQYF. Full variable domain (missing parts from reference TRBV5-1 and TRBJ2-5): KAGVTQTPRYLIKTRGQQVTLSCSPISGHRSVSWYQQTPGQGLQFLFEYFSETQRNKGNFPGRFSGRQFSNSRSEMNVSTLELGDSALYLCASSIGTGGQETQYFGPGTRLLVL.

This clonotype has more than one count but fewer than ten. The gene calls are TRBV3-1 and TRBJ2-1; D possibly corresponds to TRBD2 (6 bases). V lost 7 bases and J 5 bases, leaving 12 bases between the germline ends. Germline V gene sequence: CDR1 LGHDT, CDR2 YNNKEL (reference sequence). This CDR3 contains 13 residues. CDR3 sequence: CASTAGLNNEQFF. The CDR3 DNA reads as TGTGCCAGCACGGCAGGACTAAACAATGAGCAGTTCTTC.

This clonotype has more than one count but fewer than ten. V gene TRBV29-1 combines with J gene TRBJ2-5; D gene ambiguous. Germline CDR1 is SQVTM and CDR2 is ANQGSEA. V shed 6 bases and J shed 3 bases, with 17 bases lying between them. This CDR3 has 14 amino acids. The CDR3 reads CSVRIFRREETQYF. CDR3 bases: TGCAGCGTACGGATCTTCCGAAGGGAAGAGACCCAGTACTTC.

This rearrangement joins TRBV5-1 to TRBJ2-3; TRBD1 or TRBD2 may be the D gene (6 bases each). V dropped 3 bases and J dropped 6 bases, with 14 bases sitting between them. The CDR3 totals 14 residues. Looked up from germline, CDR1 is SGHRS and CDR2 is YFSETQ. CDR3 loop: CASSSGALVDTQYF. The CDR3 DNA reads TGCGCCAGCAGCTCGGGGGCCTTGGTGGATACGCAGTATTTT. Filled out from reference TRBV5-1 and TRBJ2-3, the complete variable domain reads KAGVTQTPRYLIKTRGQQVTLSCSPISGHRSVSWYQQTPGQGLQFLFEYFSETQRNKGNFPGRFSGRQFSNSRSEMNVSTLELGDSALYLCASSSGALVDTQYFGPGTRLTVL.

The gene calls are TRBV4-1 and TRBJ2-1; possible D gene TRBD2, 7 bases. The CDR3 contains 15 residues. Trimming took off 4 bases at V and 9 bases at J, with 19 bases between the two ends. Germline V lookup: CDR1 MGHRA, CDR2 YSYEKL. In DNA form, the CDR3 reads TGCGCCAGCAGCCTCCGGGGGGCCGGGGCGAGTGAGCAGTTCTTC. Its protein product is CASSLRGAGASEQFF.

This clonotype was seen a few times. The V call is TRBV5-1, the J call TRBJ2-1; weak D call: TRBD1 (6 bases). Trimming pared 4 bases from V and 6 bases from J, leaving 20 bases between. Looked up from germline, CDR1 is SGHRS and CDR2 is YFSETQ. The CDR3 runs 16 residues. The CDR3 DNA reads as TGCGCCAGCAGCCCTTTTCAGGGGCCCGCCGGCAATGAGCAGTTCTTC. Protein product: CASSPFQGPAGNEQFF.

The rearrangement links TRBV4-1 to TRBJ1-4; no firm D call. CDR1 is MGHRA and CDR2 is YSYEKL in the germline V gene. The CDR3 totals 16 residues. Trimming cost V 2 bases and J 3 bases, with 13 bases left between them. CDR3 protein: CASSQSGVLANEKLFF. CDR3 DNA: TGCGCCAGCAGCCAATCCGGGGTTTTGGCTAATGAAAAACTGTTTTTT.

The chain combines TRBV12-3 or TRBV12-4 with TRBJ1-1, with 9 bases lining up with TRBD1. V lost 5 bases to trimming and J lost 4 bases; unmatched junction nucleotides: 8. The CDR3 runs to 15 residues. The CDR3 is CASSLTGGGGTEAFF. The CDR3 DNA reads TGTGCCAGCAGTCTCACAGGGGGCGGAGGCACTGAAGCTTTCTTT.

This clonotype occurred a few times. The chain uses TRBV12-3 or TRBV12-4 and TRBJ2-3; tentatively, D is TRBD2 (6 bases). The ends were cut back, 6 bases at V and 1 base at J, with 14 bases in the middle. The CDR3 loop spans 15 amino acids. The CDR3 region is CASSLGASGTDTQYF. The CDR3 DNA is TGTGCCAGCAGCCTAGGGGCTAGCGGCACAGATACGCAGTATTTT.

This clonotype turned up a few times. CDR3: CASSPSVGNLNTEAFF. For the CDR3, the DNA is TGTGCCAGCTCACCAAGTGTCGGCAACCTGAACACTGAAGCTTTCTTT. This sequence joins TRBV18 and TRBJ1-1, with D unresolved. The germline V gene has CDR1 KGHSH and CDR2 LQKENI. V was clipped by 2 bases and J by 0 bases, with 13 bases between them. The CDR3 has 16 amino acids.

The chain employs TRBV2 and TRBJ1-4; D gene uncertain. V lost 4 bases, J lost 3 bases, and 12 bases lay in between. The CDR3 is made up of 15 amino acids. Per germline, CDR1 SNHLY and CDR2 FYNNEI. CDR3 region: CASSVSVDPNEKLFF. Written as DNA, the CDR3 is TGTGCCAGCAGTGTTTCAGTCGACCCTAATGAAAAACTGTTTTTT.

This clonotype was detected a few times. The V call is TRBV6-5, the J call TRBJ1-2; tentative D call: TRBD1 (5 bases). Trimming took 0 bases from V and 8 from J, leaving 16 bases between them. The CDR3 extends over 15 amino acids. Germline V gene lookup returns CDR1 MNHEY and CDR2 SVGAGI. As DNA, the CDR3 is TGTGCCAGCAGTTACTCGGGGGACTACTGGCGAGGCTACACCTTC. Translating it yields CASSYSGDYWRGYTF.

The chain uses TRBV7-9 and TRBJ1-6; tentatively, D is TRBD1 (5 bases). Germline assignment: CDR1 SEHNR and CDR2 FQNEAQ (reference sequence). The V end was cut by 1 base, the J end by 15 bases, with 13 bases between. The CDR3 covers 13 residues. CDR3 amino acids: CASSLGQWGDLHF. The CDR3 DNA sequence: TGTGCCAGCAGCTTAGGGCAGTGGGGGGACCTCCACTTT.

This clonotype has more than one count but fewer than ten. The V gene is TRBV6-2 or TRBV6-3, the J gene TRBJ1-6; no reliable D call. Trimming took off 6 bases at V and 9 bases at J, with 12 bases between the two ends. In germline, CDR1 is MNHEY, CDR2 SVGEGT. This CDR3 has 13 amino acids. CDR3 sequence: CASSRERGSPLHF. The CDR3 coding sequence is TGTGCCAGCAGCCGGGAGCGAGGTTCACCCCTCCACTTT.

This chain connects TRBV5-1 to TRBJ2-2; the D call may be TRBD1 or TRBD2 (6 bases each). The CDR3 is 14 amino acids. Germline CDR1 and CDR2: SGHRS and YFSETQ. Trimming left V 4 bases short and J 3 bases short, with 10 bases between. The chain's CDR3 is CASSGGGYTGELFF. CDR3 DNA sequence: TGCGCCAGCAGCGGAGGGGGGTACACCGGGGAGCTGTTTTTT.

In its sample, this clonotype was seen a few times. The V gene is TRBV18, the J gene TRBJ1-1; no firm D call. The CDR3 has 12 amino acids. V was clipped by 3 bases and J by 7 bases, with 9 bases between them. CDR1 is KGHSH, CDR2 LQKENI, per germline. CDR3 bases: TGTGCCAGCTCACCGAGCTTATATGAAGCTTTCTTT. Translation: CASSPSLYEAFF.

This clonotype was detected only a few times. CDR3 protein: CSARTSGGLPDTQYF. The CDR3 nucleotides read TGCAGCGCCCGGACTAGCGGGGGGCTTCCAGATACGCAGTATTTT. The rearrangement uses TRBV29-1 and TRBJ2-3, with 14 positions matching TRBD2. Germline V lookup: CDR1 SQVTM, CDR2 ANQGSEA. The CDR3 runs 15 residues. V lost 7 bases and J lost 4; bases outside the gene matches: 7.